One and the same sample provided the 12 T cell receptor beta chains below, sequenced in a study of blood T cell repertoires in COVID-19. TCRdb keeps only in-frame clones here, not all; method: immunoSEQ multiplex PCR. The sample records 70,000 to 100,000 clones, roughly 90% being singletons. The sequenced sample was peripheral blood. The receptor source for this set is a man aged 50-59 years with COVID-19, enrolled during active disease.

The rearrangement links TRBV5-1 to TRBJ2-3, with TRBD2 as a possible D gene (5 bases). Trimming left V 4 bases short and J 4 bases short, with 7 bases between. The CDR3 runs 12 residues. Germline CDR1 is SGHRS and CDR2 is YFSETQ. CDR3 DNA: TGCGCCAGCAGCACGGACTCAGATACGCAGTATTTT. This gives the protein CASSTDSDTQYF.

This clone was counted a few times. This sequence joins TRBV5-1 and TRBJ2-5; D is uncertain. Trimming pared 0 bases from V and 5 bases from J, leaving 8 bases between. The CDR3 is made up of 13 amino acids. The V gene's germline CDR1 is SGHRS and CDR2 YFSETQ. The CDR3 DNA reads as TGCGCCAGCAGCTTGGATACCCAGGAGACCCAGTACTTC. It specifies CASSLDTQETQYF.

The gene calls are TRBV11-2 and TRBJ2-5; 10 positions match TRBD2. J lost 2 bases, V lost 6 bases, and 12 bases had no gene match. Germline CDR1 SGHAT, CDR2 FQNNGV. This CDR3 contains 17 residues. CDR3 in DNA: TGTGCCAGCAGTAAAAGGGTCGCTAGCGGGGGACAAGAGACCCAGTACTTC. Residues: CASSKRVASGGQETQYF.

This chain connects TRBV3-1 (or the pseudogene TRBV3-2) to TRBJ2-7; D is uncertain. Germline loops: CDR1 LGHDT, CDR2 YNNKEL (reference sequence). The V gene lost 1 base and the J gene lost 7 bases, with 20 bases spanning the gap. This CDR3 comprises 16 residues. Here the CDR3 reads CASSQGLPRHHEEQYF. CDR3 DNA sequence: TGTGCCAGCAGCCAAGGCCTCCCCCGACACCACGAAGAGCAGTACTTC.

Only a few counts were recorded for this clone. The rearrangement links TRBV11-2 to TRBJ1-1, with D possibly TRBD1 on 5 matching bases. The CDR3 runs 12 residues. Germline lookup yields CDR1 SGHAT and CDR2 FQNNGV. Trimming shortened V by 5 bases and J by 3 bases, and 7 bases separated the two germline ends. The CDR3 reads CASSQGHTEAFF. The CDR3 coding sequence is TGTGCCAGCAGCCAGGGTCACACTGAAGCTTTCTTT.

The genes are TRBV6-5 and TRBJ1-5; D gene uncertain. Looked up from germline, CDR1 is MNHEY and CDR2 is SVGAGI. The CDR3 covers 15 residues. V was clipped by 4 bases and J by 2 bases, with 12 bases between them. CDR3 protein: CASSSVLEGNQPQHF. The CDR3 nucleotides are TGTGCCAGCAGTTCGGTACTAGAAGGCAATCAGCCCCAGCATTTT.

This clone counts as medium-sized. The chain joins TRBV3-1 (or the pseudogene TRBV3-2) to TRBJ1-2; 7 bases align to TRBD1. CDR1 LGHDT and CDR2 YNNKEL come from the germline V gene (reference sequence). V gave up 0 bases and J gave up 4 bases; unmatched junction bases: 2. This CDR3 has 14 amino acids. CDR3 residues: CASSQDAGGYGYTF. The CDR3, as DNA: TGTGCCAGCAGCCAAGATGCAGGGGGCTATGGCTACACCTTC.

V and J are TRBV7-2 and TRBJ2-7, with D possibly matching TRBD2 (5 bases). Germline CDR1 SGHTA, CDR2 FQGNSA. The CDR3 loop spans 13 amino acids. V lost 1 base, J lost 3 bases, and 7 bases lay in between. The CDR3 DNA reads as TGTGCCAGCAGCTTAGGGAGGTACTACGAGCAGTACTTC. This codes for CASSLGRYYEQYF.

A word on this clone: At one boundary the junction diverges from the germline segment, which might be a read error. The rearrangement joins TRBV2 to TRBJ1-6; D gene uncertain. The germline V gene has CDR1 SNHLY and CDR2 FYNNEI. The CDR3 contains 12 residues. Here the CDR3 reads CASTRSYSPLHF. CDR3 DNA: TGTGCCAGCACCCGGTCTTATTCGCCCCTCCACTTT.

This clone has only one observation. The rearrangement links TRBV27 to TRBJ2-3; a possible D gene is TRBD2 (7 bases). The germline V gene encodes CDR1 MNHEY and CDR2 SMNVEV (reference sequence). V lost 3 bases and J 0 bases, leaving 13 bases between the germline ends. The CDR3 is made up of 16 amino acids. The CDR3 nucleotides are TGTGCCAGCAGTTTTGGGGGGGGCCTCAGCACAGATACGCAGTATTTT. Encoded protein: CASSFGGGLSTDTQYF.

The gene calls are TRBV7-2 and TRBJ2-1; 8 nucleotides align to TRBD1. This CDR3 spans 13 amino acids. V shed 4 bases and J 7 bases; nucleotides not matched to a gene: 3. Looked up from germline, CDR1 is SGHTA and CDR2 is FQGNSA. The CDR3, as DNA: TGTGCCAGCAGCTACAACAGGGGGAATGAGCAGTTCTTC. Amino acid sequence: CASSYNRGNEQFF.

This chain's CDR3 is CASSGGPWDTEAFF. The CDR3 nucleotides are TGTGCCAGCAGCGGGGGCCCCTGGGACACTGAAGCTTTCTTT. The rearrangement uses TRBV7-2 and TRBJ1-1; D may be TRBD1 (6 bases). The germline V gene encodes CDR1 SGHTA and CDR2 FQGNSA. V lost 5 bases and J 3 bases, leaving 13 bases between the germline ends. The CDR3 consists of 14 residues.